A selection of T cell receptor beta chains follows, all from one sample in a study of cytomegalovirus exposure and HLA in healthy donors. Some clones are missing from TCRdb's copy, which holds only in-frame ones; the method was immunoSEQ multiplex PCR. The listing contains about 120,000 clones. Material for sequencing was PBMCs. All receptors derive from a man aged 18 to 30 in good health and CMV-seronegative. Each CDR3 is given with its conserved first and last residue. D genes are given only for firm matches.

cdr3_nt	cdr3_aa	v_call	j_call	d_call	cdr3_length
TGCGCCAGCAGTCTCGACAGGGGGAGGAACACTGAAGCTTTCTTT	CASSLDRGRNTEAFF	TRBV10-1	TRBJ1-1	TRBD1	15
TGTGCCAGTCACCGACAGGGGGCTAGCTCCTATAATTCACCCCTCCACTTT	CASHRQGASSYNSPLHF	TRBV28	TRBJ1-6	TRBD1	17
TGTGCCAGCAGCCTCCTAGGGCCTCGGGGCACTGAAGCTTTCTTT	CASSLLGPRGTEAFF	TRBV14	TRBJ1-1	NA	15
TGTGCCAGCCGCCCCACTAGCGGGGGTTCCTACAATGAGCAGTTCTTC	CASRPTSGGSYNEQFF	TRBV2	TRBJ2-1	TRBD2	16
TGTGCCAGCAGCGTGGGACTTTGGCCTGAAGCTTTCTTT	CASSVGLWPEAFF	TRBV9	TRBJ1-1	NA	13
TGTGCCACCAGCAGGGGGGGGACAGGGTTATACGAGCAGTACTTC	CATSRGGTGLYEQYF	TRBV15	TRBJ2-7	TRBD1	15
TGTGCCACCAGCGGCGGGACAGCCTCGGAAGCTTTCTTT	CATSGGTASEAFF	TRBV15	TRBJ1-1	TRBD1	13
TGTGCCAGCAGTGAAACATCGTCGGGACACCTCTACGAGCAGTACTTC	CASSETSSGHLYEQYF	TRBV6-1	TRBJ2-7	NA	16
TGTGCCTGGAGTGTGGGGGGGTCTTACGAGCAGTACTTC	CAWSVGGSYEQYF	TRBV30	TRBJ2-7	TRBD2	13
TGTGCCAGCAGCCCCCGAAGGGTCACCGGGGAGCTGTTTTTC	CASSPRRVTGELFF	TRBV5-6	TRBJ2-2	NA	14
TGTGCCAGCAGCCCTAATCTAGCGGGGGGGCCCTACAATGAGCAGTTCTTC	CASSPNLAGGPYNEQFF	TRBV9	TRBJ2-1	TRBD2	17
TGTGCCAGCAGTTACCAGCCGGACAGTTCCTACGAGCAGTACTTC	CASSYQPDSSYEQYF	TRBV6-5	TRBJ2-7	NA	15
TGCGCCAGCAGCTCGTCCGGGACTCCCTACGAGCAGTACTTC	CASSSSGTPYEQYF	TRBV5-1	TRBJ2-7	NA	14
TGTGCCAGCTACCGCACTAGCGGTGGGAATGAGCAGTTCTTC	CASYRTSGGNEQFF	TRBV7-9	TRBJ2-1	TRBD2	14
TGTGCCAGTAGTCCCGCCGGACAGCAGAACACTGAAGCTTTCTTT	CASSPAGQQNTEAFF	TRBV19	TRBJ1-1	NA	15
TGTGCCAGCAGTTTGGGTGGGACAGGGGGCGCTGGCTACACCTTC	CASSLGGTGGAGYTF	TRBV28	TRBJ1-2	TRBD1	15
TGTGCTAGCAGCCTTGGGTCAGGGCCCACCGGGGAGCTGTTTTTT	CASSLGSGPTGELFF	TRBV7-7	TRBJ2-2	NA	15
TGTGCCAGCTCACCATTAGCAGGGGGTTACTATGGCTACACCTTC	CASSPLAGGYYGYTF	TRBV18	TRBJ1-2	TRBD1	15
TGTGCCAGCAGCTTGGTGCAGGGACTCACAGATACGCAGTATTTT	CASSLVQGLTDTQYF	TRBV5-4	TRBJ2-3	NA	15
TGTGCCAGCAGCCCCCCGGGGGTCAACACCGGGGAGCTGTTTTTT	CASSPPGVNTGELFF	TRBV7-9	TRBJ2-2	NA	15
TGTGCCCGGCTGGGCCTAGCGGATACAGATACGCAGTATTTT	CARLGLADTDTQYF	TRBV2	TRBJ2-3	TRBD2	14
TGTGCCAGCAGCGTTTCCCCGGGACTATATTACGAGCAGTACTTC	CASSVSPGLYYEQYF	TRBV9	TRBJ2-7	TRBD2	15
TGTGCCAGTAGTTTGACTAGCGGGGGCCAAGAGACCCAGTACTTC	CASSLTSGGQETQYF	TRBV19	TRBJ2-5	TRBD2	15
TGTGCCACCAGCACCTACAGGGCGGATACGCAGTATTTT	CATSTYRADTQYF	TRBV15	TRBJ2-3	NA	13
TGTGCCAGCAGGCCCGGGACTAGCGGGAGGGGGAACAATGAGCAGTTCTTC	CASRPGTSGRGNNEQFF	TRBV7-9	TRBJ2-1	TRBD2	17
TGTGCCAGTAGACTCCGGGACAGGGGGAGCAATCAGCCCCAGCATTTT	CASRLRDRGSNQPQHF	TRBV19	TRBJ1-5	TRBD1	16
TGTGCCAGCAGGCCCGGACTAGCGGCCTACAATGAGCAGTTCTTC	CASRPGLAAYNEQFF	TRBV6-6	TRBJ2-1	TRBD2	15
TGTGCCAGCAGCGAGAGGACTAGCGGTGTTGATACGCAGTATTTT	CASSERTSGVDTQYF	TRBV7-8	TRBJ2-3	TRBD2	15
TGTGCTAGCAGCCCCACCAGCGGGGGATTCCAAGAGACCCAGTACTTC	CASSPTSGGFQETQYF	TRBV7-7	TRBJ2-5	TRBD2	16
TGCAGCGTTAGGGGGCCTGCGGCGCAGTATTTT	CSVRGPAAQYF	TRBV29-1	TRBJ2-3	TRBD1	11
TGTGCCAGCAGCACCCGGACAGGTTCGTGGGAGCAGTACTTC	CASSTRTGSWEQYF	TRBV5-4	TRBJ2-7	TRBD1	14
TGTGCCAGCAGTTACGGGGGGAGGGGACGAGGGATCTACACCTTC	CASSYGGRGRGIYTF	TRBV6-5	TRBJ1-2	NA	15
TGTGCCAGCAGCCCCGACGGGGGAGGGTATGGCTACACCTTC	CASSPDGGGYGYTF	TRBV7-9	TRBJ1-2	NA	14
TGTGCCAGCTCCCAAGCGAACGAGCAGTACTTC	CASSQANEQYF	TRBV18	TRBJ2-7	NA	11
TGTGCCAGCAGTGAATGGCGGACTACCTCCTACGAGCAGTACTTC	CASSEWRTTSYEQYF	TRBV6-1	TRBJ2-7	NA	15
TGTGCCAGCAGCTTGGAACTCGCGGCGTACGAGCAGTACTTC	CASSLELAAYEQYF	TRBV5-4	TRBJ2-7	NA	14
TGTGCCACCAGCAGGCGGATACAAGAGACCCAGTACTTC	CATSRRIQETQYF	TRBV15	TRBJ2-5	NA	13
TGTGCCAGCAGCTACCCCCGCGGGTCCCAAGAGACCCAGTACTTC	CASSYPRGSQETQYF	TRBV7-9	TRBJ2-5	NA	15
TGCGCCAGCTCAAATAGTCAGGGAGGAGCTGAAGCTTTCTTT	CASSNSQGGAEAFF	TRBV5-1	TRBJ1-1	NA	14
TGCGCCAGCAGCTTCACAGGGGGCAATGAGCAGTTCTTC	CASSFTGGNEQFF	TRBV5-1	TRBJ2-1	TRBD1	13
TGTGCCAGTATTCCGGGGTGGGGGCTCAATCAGCCCCAGCATTTT	CASIPGWGLNQPQHF	TRBV19	TRBJ1-5	NA	15
TGTGCCAGCAGCTTAGGGGCCGGAGAGACCCAGTACTTC	CASSLGAGETQYF	TRBV7-2	TRBJ2-5	NA	13
TGTGCCAGCAGCCCTAAAGCGGGAGGCACAGATACGCAGTATTTT	CASSPKAGGTDTQYF	TRBV27	TRBJ2-3	TRBD2	15
TGTGCCAGCAGCCGGGACAGCGCACGAAATCAGCCCCAGCATTTT	CASSRDSARNQPQHF	TRBV2	TRBJ1-5	TRBD1	15
TGCGCCAGCAGCTTGAGGACGGGTAGCGCCTACGAGCAGTACTTC	CASSLRTGSAYEQYF	TRBV5-1	TRBJ2-7	NA	15
TGTGCCAGCAGCTTATGGGTTCTTCGGGAGGCCGCCCCATCGAACACCGGGGAGCTGTTTTTT	CASSLWVLREAAPSNTGELFF	TRBV13	TRBJ2-2	TRBD2	21
TGTGCCAGCAGCTTAGGGGGGACTAGTTTTAGTGAGCAGTTCTTC	CASSLGGTSFSEQFF	TRBV7-3	TRBJ2-1	TRBD2	15
TGTGCCAGCAGCCGACAGGGATGGGACAATGAGCAGTTCTTC	CASSRQGWDNEQFF	TRBV5-5	TRBJ2-1	TRBD1	14
TGTGCCACCAGTAAACCTTGGCAGGGGCTACACGAGCAGTACTTC	CATSKPWQGLHEQYF	TRBV15	TRBJ2-7	NA	15
TGTGCCAGCAATCAGGATTTGAACACTGAAGCTTTCTTT	CASNQDLNTEAFF	TRBV2	TRBJ1-1	NA	13
TGTGCCACCAGCAGAGATCGTGGACAGGGAGGGGGGGAGCTGTTTTTT	CATSRDRGQGGGELFF	TRBV15	TRBJ2-2	NA	16
TGTGCCAGCAGTTACGCACTAGATGGGACAGATACGCAGTATTTT	CASSYALDGTDTQYF	TRBV6-6	TRBJ2-3	NA	15
TGTGCCAGCAGTTACTCGCGGGACAGGGGGGGATCACCCCTCCACTTT	CASSYSRDRGGSPLHF	TRBV6-5	TRBJ1-6	TRBD1	16
TGTGCCGTTGGCCTGAGGGAGGGCAGGCAGCCCCAGCATTTT	CAVGLREGRQPQHF	TRBV19	TRBJ1-5	NA	14